The clone carrying this TCR beta chain showed up many times. This specimen belongs to a study of CD8+ T cells in alopecia areata. After isolation, RNA underwent reverse transcription to generate cDNA as the sequencing template. Only in-frame clones appear in the TCRdb table, and some are missing; sequencing was by immunoSEQ multiplex PCR. The table includes about 180,000 clones, over 55% detected once. This CDR3 region has 15 residues. V lost 4 bases and J lost 2; bases outside the gene matches: 5. Germline V lookup: CDR1 SGDLS, CDR2 YYNGEE. Source: CD4+ T cells sorted from blood, taken at week 0. The sequence came from a human donor with alopecia areata. J is TRBJ2-7 and V is TRBV9; TRBD2 matches at 11 bases. CDR3 in amino acids: CASSPRSGGAYEQYF. For the CDR3, the DNA is TGTGCCAGCAGCCCCCGTAGCGGGGGGGCCTACGAGCAGTACTTC. The full variable domain, rest sourced from reference TRBV9 and TRBJ2-7, is DSGVTQTPKHLITATGQRVTLRCSPRSGDLSVYWYQQSLDQGLQFLIQYYNGEERAKGNILERFSAQQFPDLHSELNLSSLELGDSALYFCASSPRSGGAYEQYFGPGTRLTVT.